This T cell receptor beta chain was sequenced in a study of molecular identifiers for immune sequencing clone quantification. Unmatched junction bases numbered 4, after V lost 4 bases and J lost 7 bases. Germline-derived CDR1 and CDR2 are MGHRA and YSYEKL. CDR3 size: 14 residues. This clonotype has a count of ten or more. Via MiXCR, TCRdb re-called the PCR reads, giving one row per CDR3 protein. The table includes about 65,000 distinct CDR3 sequences, over 15% detected once. As CD8+CD4-CCR7+CD45RA+ cells, naive CD8 T cells were sorted. This chain joins TRBV4-1 and TRBJ2-5; 12 bases align to TRBD2. The receptor's source is a human donor in good health. Some libraries in this study had Jurkat cell RNA spiked in. Sequencing was performed on naive CD8+ T cells from blood, with Jurkat cell RNA spiked in. Stated subset: FACS-sorted CD8+CD4-CCR7+CD45RA+ naive T cells. This chain's CDR3 is CASSPLAGGRTQYF. CDR3 in DNA: TGCGCCAGCAGCCCCCTAGCGGGAGGGAGGACCCAGTACTTC.